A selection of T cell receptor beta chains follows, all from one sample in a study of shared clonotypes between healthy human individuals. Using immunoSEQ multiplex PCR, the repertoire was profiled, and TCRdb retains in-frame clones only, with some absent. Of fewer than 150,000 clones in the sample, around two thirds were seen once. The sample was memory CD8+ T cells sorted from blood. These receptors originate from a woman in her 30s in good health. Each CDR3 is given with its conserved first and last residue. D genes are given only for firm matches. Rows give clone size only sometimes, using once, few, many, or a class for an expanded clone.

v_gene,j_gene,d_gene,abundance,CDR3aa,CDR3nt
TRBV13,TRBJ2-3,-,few,CASSSRRFRGSTDTQYF,TGTGCCAGCAGCAGTCGCCGCTTCAGGGGTAGCACAGATACGCAGTATTTT
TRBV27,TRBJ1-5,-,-,CASGPAMGANQPQHF,TGTGCCAGCGGTCCCGCAATGGGGGCGAATCAGCCCCAGCATTTT
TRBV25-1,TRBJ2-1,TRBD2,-,CASSDSSGSYNEQFF,TGTGCCAGCAGTGATTCTAGCGGGAGCTACAATGAGCAGTTCTTC
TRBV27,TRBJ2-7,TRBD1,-,CASSRNPDRAHEQYF,TGTGCCAGCAGTCGCAACCCGGACAGGGCCCACGAGCAGTACTTC
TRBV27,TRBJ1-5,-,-,CASSPGTRGRQPQHF,TGTGCCAGCAGTCCTGGGACGAGGGGACGGCAGCCCCAGCATTTT
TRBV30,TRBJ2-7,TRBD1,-,CAWIRAGGYEQYF,TGTGCCTGGATCAGGGCAGGGGGCTACGAGCAGTACTTC
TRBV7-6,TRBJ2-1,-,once,CASSRGPHNEQFF,TGTGCCAGCAGCCGCGGACCGCATAATGAGCAGTTCTTC
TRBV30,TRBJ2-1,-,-,CAWSGRTGRSYNEQFF,TGTGCCTGGAGTGGAAGGACGGGCCGCTCCTACAATGAGCAGTTCTTC
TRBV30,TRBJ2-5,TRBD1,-,CACRPGQGIETQYF,TGTGCCTGTCGACCGGGACAGGGGATAGAGACCCAGTACTTC
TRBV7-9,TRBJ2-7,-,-,CASSLEEGKPGSYEQYF,TGTGCCAGCAGCTTAGAGGAGGGGAAACCCGGCTCCTACGAGCAGTACTTC
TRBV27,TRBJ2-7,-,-,CASSLKAPYEQYF,TGTGCCAGCAGCCTTAAGGCCCCCTACGAGCAGTACTTC
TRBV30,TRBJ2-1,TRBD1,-,CAWSWDRGYNEQFF,TGTGCCTGGAGCTGGGACAGGGGATACAATGAGCAGTTCTTC
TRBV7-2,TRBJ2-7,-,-,CASSLARTEVYEQYF,TGTGCCAGCAGCTTAGCTCGGACAGAAGTCTACGAGCAGTACTTC
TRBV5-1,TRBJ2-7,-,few,CASSLSQATYEQYF,TGCGCCAGCAGCTTATCACAGGCGACCTACGAGCAGTACTTC
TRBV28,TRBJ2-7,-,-,CASSLRGWAGITAYEQYF,TGTGCCAGCAGTTTACGAGGATGGGCGGGGATCACGGCCTACGAGCAGTACTTC
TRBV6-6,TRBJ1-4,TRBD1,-,CASSPTGENEKLFF,TGTGCCAGCAGCCCGACAGGGGAGAATGAAAAACTGTTTTTT